These 9 T cell receptor beta chains came from one sample sequenced in a study of CD8+ T cells in alopecia areata. cDNA reverse transcribed from extracted RNA served as the sequencing template. Method: immunoSEQ multiplex PCR; TCRdb's copy keeps in-frame clones and lacks some. The sample has 140,000 to 150,000 clones; roughly three fifths are singletons. The sequencing here drew on CD4+ T cells sorted from blood, taken at week 0. The receptors shown here come from a human donor with alopecia areata.

This sequence joins TRBV29-1 and TRBJ1-1, with TRBD1 as a possible D gene (6 bases). CDR1 and CDR2 from the germline V gene are SQVTM and ANQGSEA. The CDR3 is 13 residues long. Between the trimmed V and J ends, which lost 4 bases and 1 base, there was a span of 10 bases. CDR3: CSVVRQANTEAFF. DNA for the CDR3: TGCAGCGTTGTTCGACAGGCGAACACTGAAGCTTTCTTT.

This clone was observed a few times. The chain has TRBV27 and TRBJ2-5; a possible D gene is TRBD2 (6 bases). V lost 5 bases, J lost 4 bases, and 17 bases lay in between. This CDR3 region has 15 residues. Germline loops: CDR1 MNHEY, CDR2 SMNVEV (reference sequence). The CDR3 protein is CASSARDWRGETQYF. The CDR3 DNA follows: TGTGCCAGCAGTGCTCGGGACTGGAGGGGAGAGACCCAGTACTTC.

This sequence joins TRBV6-1 and TRBJ1-6; 8 nucleotides agree with TRBD1. V shed 8 bases, J shed 6 bases, and the junction held 6 bases outside the gene matches. Per the germline V gene, CDR1 is MNHNS and CDR2 is SASEGT. This CDR3 contains 14 residues. CDR3 protein: CASVRQGFNSPLHF. CDR3 in DNA: TGTGCCAGCGTACGACAGGGGTTTAATTCACCCCTCCACTTT.

CDR3 nucleotides: TGTGCCAGCAGTCGGGACAGGGGTAGCAATCAGCCCCAGCATTTT. Its translation is CASSRDRGSNQPQHF. The chain has TRBV7-3 and TRBJ1-5, with 10 bases lining up with TRBD1. The CDR3 sequence is 15 residues long. Trimming took 6 bases from V and 0 from J; bases not matched to a gene: 2. Germline CDR1 and CDR2: SGHTA and FQGTGA.

The CDR3 coding sequence is TGCGCCAGCAGCCGTGACCTCCTCCGGGACAGGGATGAGGAGCAGTACTTC. The encoded protein is CASSRDLLRDRDEEQYF. J is TRBJ2-7 and V is TRBV5-1, with 9 bases fitting TRBD1. The J segment lost 7 bases and the V segment lost 4 bases, leaving 18 bases of the junction unmatched. The CDR3 spans 17 residues. Germline loops: CDR1 SGHRS, CDR2 YFSETQ.

The chain joins TRBV30 to TRBJ2-1, with 7 nucleotides matching TRBD2. The CDR3 is 13 amino acids. Germline CDR1 is GTSNPN and CDR2 is SVGIG (reference sequence). V was clipped by 0 bases and J by 9 bases; unmatched bases: 5. The CDR3 region has the DNA TGTGCCTGGAGTGTACAGCGGGGTACTGAGCAGTTCTTC. Translation: CAWSVQRGTEQFF.

This chain uses TRBV5-6 with TRBJ1-2, with 8 bases matching TRBD1. Germline V CDR1 and CDR2: SGHDT, YYEEEE. The CDR3 is made up of 16 amino acids. The V segment lost 1 base and the J segment 7 bases; nucleotides outside the gene matches: 12. The CDR3 nucleotides read TGTGCCAGCAGCTTGTTGTTTCCAGGGGGCGATAGTGGCTACACCTTC. Translated: CASSLLFPGGDSGYTF.

The chain is built from TRBV30 and TRBJ1-5; 8 bases are shared with TRBD1. V lost 2 bases and J lost 4; bases outside the gene matches: 4. CDR3 length: 14 amino acids. Germline values: CDR1 GTSNPN, CDR2 SVGIG (reference sequence). The CDR3 nucleotides read TGTGCCTGGAGTAGGGACAGGCCAAATCAGCCCCAGCATTTT. Translated: CAWSRDRPNQPQHF.

This chain connects TRBV30 to TRBJ2-6, with D possibly TRBD1 on 6 matching bases. V was clipped by 0 bases and J by 7 bases, with 10 bases between them. CDR1 is GTSNPN, CDR2 SVGIG, per germline (reference sequence). The CDR3 has 14 amino acids. The chain's CDR3 is CAWSVIRGANVLTF. CDR3 DNA: TGTGCCTGGAGTGTTATCAGGGGAGCCAACGTCCTGACTTTC.